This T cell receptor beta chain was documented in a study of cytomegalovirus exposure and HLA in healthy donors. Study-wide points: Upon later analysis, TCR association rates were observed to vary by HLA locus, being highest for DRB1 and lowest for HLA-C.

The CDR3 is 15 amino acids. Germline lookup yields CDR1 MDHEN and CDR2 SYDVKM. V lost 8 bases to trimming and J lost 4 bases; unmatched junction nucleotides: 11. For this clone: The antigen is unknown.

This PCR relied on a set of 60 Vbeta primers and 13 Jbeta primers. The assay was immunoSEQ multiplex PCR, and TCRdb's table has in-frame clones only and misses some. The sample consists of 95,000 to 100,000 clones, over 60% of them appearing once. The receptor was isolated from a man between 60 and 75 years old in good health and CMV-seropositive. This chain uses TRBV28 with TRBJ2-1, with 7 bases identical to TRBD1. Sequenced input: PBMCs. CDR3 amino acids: CASWERGLGYNEQFF. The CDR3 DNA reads TGTGCCAGCTGGGAGAGGGGGCTAGGGTACAATGAGCAGTTCTTC.